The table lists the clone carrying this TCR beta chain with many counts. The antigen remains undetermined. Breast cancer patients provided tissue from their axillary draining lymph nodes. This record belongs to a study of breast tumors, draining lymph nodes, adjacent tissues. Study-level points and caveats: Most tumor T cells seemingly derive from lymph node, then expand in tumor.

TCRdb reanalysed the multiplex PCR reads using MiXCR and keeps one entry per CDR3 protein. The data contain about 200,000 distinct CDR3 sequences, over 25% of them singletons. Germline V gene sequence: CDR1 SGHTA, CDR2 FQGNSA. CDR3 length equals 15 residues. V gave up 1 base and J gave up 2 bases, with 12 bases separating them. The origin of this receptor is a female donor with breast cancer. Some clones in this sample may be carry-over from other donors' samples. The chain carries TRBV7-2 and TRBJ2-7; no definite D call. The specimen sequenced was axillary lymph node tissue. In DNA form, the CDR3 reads TGTGCCAGCAGCTTAGGTTTTGGGTTAACCTACGAGCAGTACTTC. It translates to CASSLGFGLTYEQYF.